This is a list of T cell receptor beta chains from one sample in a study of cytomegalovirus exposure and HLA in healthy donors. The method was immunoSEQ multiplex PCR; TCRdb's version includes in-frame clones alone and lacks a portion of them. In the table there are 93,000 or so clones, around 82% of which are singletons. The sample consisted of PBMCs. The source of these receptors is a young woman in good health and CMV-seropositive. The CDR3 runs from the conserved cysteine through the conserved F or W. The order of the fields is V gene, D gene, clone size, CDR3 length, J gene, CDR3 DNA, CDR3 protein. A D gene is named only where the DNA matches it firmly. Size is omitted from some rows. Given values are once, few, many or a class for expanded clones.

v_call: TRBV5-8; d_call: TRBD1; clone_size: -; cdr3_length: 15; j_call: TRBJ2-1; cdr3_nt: TGTGCCAGCAGGTTAGGGACAGGGTCCAAGAATGAGCAGTTCTTC; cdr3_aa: CASRLGTGSKNEQFF
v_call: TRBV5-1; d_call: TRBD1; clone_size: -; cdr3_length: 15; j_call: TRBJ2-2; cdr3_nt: TGCGCCAGCAGCTCCCGGACAGGGAACACCGGGGAGCTGTTTTTT; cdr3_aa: CASSSRTGNTGELFF
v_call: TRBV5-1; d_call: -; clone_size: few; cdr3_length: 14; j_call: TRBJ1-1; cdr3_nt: TGCGCCAGCAGCTTGGGCGGTTGGAACACTGAAGCTTTCTTT; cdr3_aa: CASSLGGWNTEAFF
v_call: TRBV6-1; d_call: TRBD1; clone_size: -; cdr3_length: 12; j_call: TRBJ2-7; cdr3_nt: TGTGCCAGTACAGGGGTAGTCTACGAGCAGTACTTC; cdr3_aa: CASTGVVYEQYF
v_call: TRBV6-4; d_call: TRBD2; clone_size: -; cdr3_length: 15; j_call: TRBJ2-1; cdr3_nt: TGTGCCAGCAGACCAAGCGGGAGGCTACACAATGAGCAGTTCTTC; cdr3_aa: CASRPSGRLHNEQFF
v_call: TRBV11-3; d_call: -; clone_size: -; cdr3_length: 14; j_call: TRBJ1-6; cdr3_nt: TGTGCCAGCAGCTTAGGCGGGGTATATTCACCCCTCCACTTT; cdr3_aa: CASSLGGVYSPLHF
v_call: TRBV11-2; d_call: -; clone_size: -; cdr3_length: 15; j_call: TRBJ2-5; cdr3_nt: TGTGCCAGCAGGGTCTCGGGTAGCGGCCAAGAGACCCAGTACTTC; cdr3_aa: CASRVSGSGQETQYF
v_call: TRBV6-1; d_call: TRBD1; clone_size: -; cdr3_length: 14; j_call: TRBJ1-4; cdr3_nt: TGTGCCAGCAGCCCTACAGGGGGAAACGAAAAACTGTTTTTT; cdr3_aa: CASSPTGGNEKLFF
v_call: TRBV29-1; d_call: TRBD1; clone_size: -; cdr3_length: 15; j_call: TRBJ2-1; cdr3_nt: TGCAGCGTTGAGGGGACAGGGGCGTCCTACAATGAGCAGTTCTTC; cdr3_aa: CSVEGTGASYNEQFF
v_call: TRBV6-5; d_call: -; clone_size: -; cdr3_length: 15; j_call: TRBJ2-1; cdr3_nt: TGTGCCAGCAGTATAACCTCGGCGGGCTTCAATGAGCAGTTCTTC; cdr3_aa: CASSITSAGFNEQFF
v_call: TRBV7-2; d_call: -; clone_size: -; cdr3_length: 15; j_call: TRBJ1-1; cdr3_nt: TGTGCCAGCAGCTTCTCCCTGGGGGGTCCCCCCAGAGCTTTCTTT; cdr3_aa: CASSFSLGGPPRAFF
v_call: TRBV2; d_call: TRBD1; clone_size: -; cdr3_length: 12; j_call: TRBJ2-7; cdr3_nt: TGTGCCAGCGCAGGACAGGGACCCGAGCAGTACTTC; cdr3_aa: CASAGQGPEQYF
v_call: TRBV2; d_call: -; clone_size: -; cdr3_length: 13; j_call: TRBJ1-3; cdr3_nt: TGTGCCAGCGGGGGGTATTCTGGAAACACCATATATTTT; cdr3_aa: CASGGYSGNTIYF
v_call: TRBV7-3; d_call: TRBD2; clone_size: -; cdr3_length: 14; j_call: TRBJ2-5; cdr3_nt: TGTGCCAGCAGCTCCGACCTAGCGGGGGAGACCCAGTACTTC; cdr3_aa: CASSSDLAGETQYF
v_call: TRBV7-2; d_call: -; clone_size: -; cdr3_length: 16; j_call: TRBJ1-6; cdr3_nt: TGTGCCAGCAGCTTAGTTCCAGGGCTGACTAATTCACCCCTCCACTTT; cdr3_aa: CASSLVPGLTNSPLHF
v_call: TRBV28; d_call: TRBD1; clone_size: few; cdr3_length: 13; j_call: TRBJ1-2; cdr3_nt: TGTGCCAGCACCCGACAGGGCTGGTATGGCTACACCTTC; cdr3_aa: CASTRQGWYGYTF
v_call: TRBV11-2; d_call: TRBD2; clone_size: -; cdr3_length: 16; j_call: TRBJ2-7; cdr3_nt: TGTGCCAGCAGCTTAACTAGCGGGGGGGGCTCCTACGAGCAGTACTTC; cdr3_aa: CASSLTSGGGSYEQYF
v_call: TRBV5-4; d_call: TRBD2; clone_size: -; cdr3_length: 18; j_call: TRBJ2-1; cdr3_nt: TGTGCCAGCAGCCCGACAGGACTAGCGGGATTGGGTCCGGGTGAGCAGTTCTTC; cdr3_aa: CASSPTGLAGLGPGEQFF
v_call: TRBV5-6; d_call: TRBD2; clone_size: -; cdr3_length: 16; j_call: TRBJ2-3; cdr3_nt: TGTGCCAGCAGCCAGGGACTAGCGGGGGGGCTCGATACGCAGTATTTT; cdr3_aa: CASSQGLAGGLDTQYF
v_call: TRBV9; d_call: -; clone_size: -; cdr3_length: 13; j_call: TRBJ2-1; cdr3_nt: TGTGCCAGCAGCGTACTAGACGAAAATGAGCAGTTCTTC; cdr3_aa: CASSVLDENEQFF
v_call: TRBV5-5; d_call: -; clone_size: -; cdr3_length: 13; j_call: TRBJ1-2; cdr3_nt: TGTGCCAGCAGCGCGCAGGGTTCTCGAGGCTACACCTTC; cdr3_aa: CASSAQGSRGYTF
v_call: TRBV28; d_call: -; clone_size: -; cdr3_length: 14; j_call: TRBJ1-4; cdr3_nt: TGTGCCAGCAGTACGGGGAAGACTAATGAAAAACTGTTTTTT; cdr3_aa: CASSTGKTNEKLFF
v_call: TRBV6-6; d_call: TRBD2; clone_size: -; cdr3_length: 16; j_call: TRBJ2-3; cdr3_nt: TGTGCCAGCAGGCGCGGGGGGGCTATGAATACAGATACGCAGTATTTT; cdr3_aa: CASRRGGAMNTDTQYF
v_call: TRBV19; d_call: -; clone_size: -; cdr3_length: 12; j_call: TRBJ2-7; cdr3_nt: TGTGCCAGTAGTATCAGAGGCGGTGAGCAGTACTTC; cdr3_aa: CASSIRGGEQYF
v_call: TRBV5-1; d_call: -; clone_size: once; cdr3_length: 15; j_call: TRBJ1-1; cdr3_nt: TGCGCCAGCAGCTTGGAGGGGCAGCAGAACACTGAAGCTTTCTTT; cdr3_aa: CASSLEGQQNTEAFF
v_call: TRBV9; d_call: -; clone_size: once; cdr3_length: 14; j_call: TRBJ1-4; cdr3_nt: TGTGCCAGCAGCTCCGGGAAATCTAATGAAAAACTGTTTTTT; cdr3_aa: CASSSGKSNEKLFF
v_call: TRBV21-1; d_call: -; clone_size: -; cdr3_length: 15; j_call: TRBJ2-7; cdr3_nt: TGTGCCAGCAGCACGGGACTTCCGATGGCTAAAGGGCAGTACTTC; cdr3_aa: CASSTGLPMAKGQYF
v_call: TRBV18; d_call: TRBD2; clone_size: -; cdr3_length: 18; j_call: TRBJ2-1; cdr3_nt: TGTGCCAGCTCCCCGGGACTAGCGGGAGAGTGGAGCTACAATGAGCAGTTCTTC; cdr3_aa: CASSPGLAGEWSYNEQFF
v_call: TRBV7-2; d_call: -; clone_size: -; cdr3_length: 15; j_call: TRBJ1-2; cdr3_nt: TGTGCCAGCAGTCAAGCCTGGGACAATGCGGAGGGCTACACCTTC; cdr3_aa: CASSQAWDNAEGYTF
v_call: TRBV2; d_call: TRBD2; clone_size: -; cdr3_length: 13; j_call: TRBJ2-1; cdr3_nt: TGTGCCAGCAGTGAAGCGCGGGGCGGGAGGAGGTTCTTC; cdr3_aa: CASSEARGGRRFF
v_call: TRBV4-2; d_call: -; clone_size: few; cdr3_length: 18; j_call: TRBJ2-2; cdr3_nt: TGTGCCAGCAGCCAAGTGGAGGGCTTCGGAGCTAAGGCCGGGGAGCTGTTTTTT; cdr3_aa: CASSQVEGFGAKAGELFF
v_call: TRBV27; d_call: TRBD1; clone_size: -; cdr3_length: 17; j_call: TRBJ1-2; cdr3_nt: TGTGCCAGCAGTTCACGGGACAGAACCCCGAAACTCTATGGCTACACCTTC; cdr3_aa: CASSSRDRTPKLYGYTF
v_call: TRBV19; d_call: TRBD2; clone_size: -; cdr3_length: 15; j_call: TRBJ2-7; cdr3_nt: TGTGCCAGTAGCCGGGGGGGGCAGGGAACTAACGAGCAGTACTTC; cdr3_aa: CASSRGGQGTNEQYF
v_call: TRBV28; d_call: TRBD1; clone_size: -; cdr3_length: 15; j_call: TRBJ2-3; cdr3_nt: TGTGCCAGCAGTTTGCCGGGACAGGGAGTAGATACGCAGTATTTT; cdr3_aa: CASSLPGQGVDTQYF
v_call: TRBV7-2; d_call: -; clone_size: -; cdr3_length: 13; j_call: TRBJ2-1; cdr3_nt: TGTGCCAGCAGCCCGGACAGACACAATGAGCAGTTCTTC; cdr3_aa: CASSPDRHNEQFF
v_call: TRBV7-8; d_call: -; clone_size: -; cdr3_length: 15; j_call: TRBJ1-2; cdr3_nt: TGTGCCAGCAGCTTAAGTGACAGAACTAACTATGGCTACACCTTC; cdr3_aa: CASSLSDRTNYGYTF
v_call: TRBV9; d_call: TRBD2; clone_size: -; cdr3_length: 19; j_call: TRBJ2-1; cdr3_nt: TGTGCCAGCAGCCTACGGGTGGCTAGCGGGAGTACGTCCTACAATGAGCAGTTCTTC; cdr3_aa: CASSLRVASGSTSYNEQFF
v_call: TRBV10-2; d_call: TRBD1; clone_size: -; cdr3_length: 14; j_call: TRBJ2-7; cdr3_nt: TGCGCCATCGGGACAGGGGGCATTGGTAGCGAGCAGTACTTC; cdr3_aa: CAIGTGGIGSEQYF
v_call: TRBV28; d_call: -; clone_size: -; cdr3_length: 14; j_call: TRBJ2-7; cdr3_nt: TGTGCCAGCAGTTTATATGGCGGCTCCTACGAGCAGTACTTC; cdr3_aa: CASSLYGGSYEQYF
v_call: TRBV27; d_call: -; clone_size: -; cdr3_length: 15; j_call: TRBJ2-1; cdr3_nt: TGTGCCAGCAGCCCGGGACTTCCCTCCTACAATGAGCAGTTCTTC; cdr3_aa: CASSPGLPSYNEQFF
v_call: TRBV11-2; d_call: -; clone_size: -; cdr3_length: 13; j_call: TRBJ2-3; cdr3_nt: TGTGCCAGCAGCCTAGAGGCGGGAGATACGCAGTATTTT; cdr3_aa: CASSLEAGDTQYF
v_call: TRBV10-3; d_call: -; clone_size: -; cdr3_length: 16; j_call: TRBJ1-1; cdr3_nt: TGTGCCACACGTAGTCAGGGCGGTCTGACGGACACTGAAGCTTTCTTT; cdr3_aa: CATRSQGGLTDTEAFF
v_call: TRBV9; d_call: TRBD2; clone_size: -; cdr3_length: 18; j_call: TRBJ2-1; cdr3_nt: TGTGCCAGCAGCGTAGGCCTAGCGGGGGGGCCAGGAGACAATGAGCAGTTCTTC; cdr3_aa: CASSVGLAGGPGDNEQFF
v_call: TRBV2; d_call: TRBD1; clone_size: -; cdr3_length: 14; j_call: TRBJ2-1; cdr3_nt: TGTGCCACCAAGCGGACAGGGGCAGTCAATGAGCAGTTCTTC; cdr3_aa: CATKRTGAVNEQFF
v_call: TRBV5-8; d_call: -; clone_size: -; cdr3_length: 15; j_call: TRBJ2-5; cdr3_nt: TGTGCCAGCAGCCCAGTCATGACTTCCCAAGAGACCCAGTACTTC; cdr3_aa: CASSPVMTSQETQYF
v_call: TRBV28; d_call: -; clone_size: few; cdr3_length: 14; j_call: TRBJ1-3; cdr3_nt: TGTGCCAGCAGTCCTCCGGGGGTAGGAAACACCATATATTTT; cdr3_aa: CASSPPGVGNTIYF
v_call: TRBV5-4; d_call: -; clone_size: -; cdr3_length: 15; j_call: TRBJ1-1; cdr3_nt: TGTGCCAGCAGCTTGGAGCTAACAGTGAACACTGAAGCTTTCTTT; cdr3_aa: CASSLELTVNTEAFF
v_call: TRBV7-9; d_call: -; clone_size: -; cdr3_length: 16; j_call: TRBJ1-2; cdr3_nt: TGTGCCAGCAGCTCGGGGGGGAGCGGGGGTAACTATGGCTACACCTTC; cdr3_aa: CASSSGGSGGNYGYTF
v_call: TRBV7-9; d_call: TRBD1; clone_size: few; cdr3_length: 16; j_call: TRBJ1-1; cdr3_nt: TGTGCCAGCAGCTTACGACAGGGCCCTCTTCGGACTGAAGCTTTCTTT; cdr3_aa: CASSLRQGPLRTEAFF
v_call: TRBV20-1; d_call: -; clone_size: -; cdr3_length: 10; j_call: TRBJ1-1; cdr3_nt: TGCAGTGCGTCCTATTCTGAAGCTTTCTTT; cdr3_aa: CSASYSEAFF
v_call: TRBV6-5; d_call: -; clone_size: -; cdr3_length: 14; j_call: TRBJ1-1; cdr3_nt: TGTGCCAGCCGCCTCGGGGAGAGAAGAACTGAAGCTTTCTTT; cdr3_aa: CASRLGERRTEAFF
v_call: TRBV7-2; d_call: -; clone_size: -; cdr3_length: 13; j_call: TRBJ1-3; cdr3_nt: TGTGCCACCCTTGGACTGTTTGGAAACACCATATATTTT; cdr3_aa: CATLGLFGNTIYF